What follows is one TCR beta chain and its context. V lost 4 bases, J lost 8 bases, and 1 base stayed unmatched. Germline V gives CDR1 SQVTM, CDR2 ANQGSEA. The CDR3 sequence is 11 residues long. This record comes from a study of blood T cell repertoires in COVID-19. As for the study in general: PBMCs, B-cell-depleted T cells, or T cells provided the cDNA or gDNA that made up the material.

Here immunoSEQ multiplex PCR was the method, and the copy in TCRdb shows in-frame clones only, minus some. The sample contains tens of thousands of clones, 65% to 90% of which appear only once. The chain recombines TRBV29-1 with TRBJ2-1, with TRBD2 matching over 8 bases. The sample was peripheral blood. This TCR derives from a man aged 55 to 70 with acute or convalescent COVID-19. The CDR3 protein is CSVGLAHEQFF. The CDR3 DNA reads as TGCAGCGTTGGACTAGCGCATGAGCAGTTCTTC.